This TCR beta chain was identified during a study of T cells in localized non-small cell lung cancer. The germline gives CDR1 MNHEY, CDR2 SVGAGI. With 2 bases removed from V and 5 bases from J, the gap between germline ends came to 12 bases. The CDR3 runs 15 residues. Findings and caveats of the study: Peak T cell clonality was found in uninvolved adjacent lung, exceeding tumor. One tumor region alone was sequenced, and heterogeneity therefore remains possible. Overall survival was longer when the density of T cells in the blood was higher. Adjacent lung was found to contain a median roughly 50 of the top 100 tumor clones.

Generated by immunoSEQ multiplex PCR, the TCRdb table keeps only in-frame clones and is missing some. The profile covers around 48,000 clones, with 70% to 80% appearing a single time and about 17% taken by the ten largest. Comment on this clone: Its antigen is not identified.

The sequence was obtained from a man between 40 and 70 years old with stage I squamous cell lung carcinoma. The chain joins TRBV6-5 to TRBJ2-2; D is perhaps TRBD2 (6 bases). The sample in question was peripheral blood, obtained before any cancer treatment. CDR3 sequence: CASSYPPGGTGELFF. The CDR3, as DNA: TGTGCCAGCAGTTACCCCCCCGGGGGAACCGGGGAGCTGTTTTTT.